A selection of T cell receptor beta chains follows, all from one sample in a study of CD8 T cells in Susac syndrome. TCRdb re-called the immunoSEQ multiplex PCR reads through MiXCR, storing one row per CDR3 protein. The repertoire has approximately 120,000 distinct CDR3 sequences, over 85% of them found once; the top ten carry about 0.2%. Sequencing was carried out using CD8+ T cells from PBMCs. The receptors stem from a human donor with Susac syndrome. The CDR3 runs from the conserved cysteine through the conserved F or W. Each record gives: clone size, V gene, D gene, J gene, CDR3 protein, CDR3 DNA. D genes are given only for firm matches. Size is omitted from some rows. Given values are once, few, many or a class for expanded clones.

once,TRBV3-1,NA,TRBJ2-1,CASTPGFSYNEQFF,TGTGCCAGCACCCCGGGCTTCTCCTACAATGAGCAGTTCTTC
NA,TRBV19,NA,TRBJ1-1,CASSLSNTEAFF,TGTGCCAGTAGTTTGTCGAACACTGAAGCTTTCTTT
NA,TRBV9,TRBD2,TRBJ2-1,CASSVAGRATMNEQFF,TGTGCCAGCAGCGTAGCCGGGAGGGCCACCATGAATGAGCAGTTCTTC
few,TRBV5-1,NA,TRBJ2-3,CASSSTDTQYF,TGTGCCAGCAGTTCCACAGATACGCAGTATTTT
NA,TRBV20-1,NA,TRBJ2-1,CSASRALNEQFF,TGCAGTGCTTCCCGGGCCCTCAATGAGCAGTTCTTC
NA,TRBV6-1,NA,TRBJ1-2,CASSETGGFNGYTF,TGTGCCAGCAGTGAAACTGGGGGTTTTAATGGCTACACCTTC
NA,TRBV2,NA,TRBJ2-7,CASSEVTGTYEQYF,TGTGCCAGCAGTGAAGTTACCGGAACCTACGAGCAGTACTTC
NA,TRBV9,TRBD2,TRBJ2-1,CASSPPLTGGVYNEQFF,TGTGCCAGCAGCCCACCCCTAACGGGAGGGGTCTACAATGAGCAGTTCTTC
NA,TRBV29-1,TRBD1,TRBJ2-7,CSVEGRGPSYEQYF,TGCAGCGTTGAAGGCAGGGGGCCTTCCTACGAGCAGTACTTC
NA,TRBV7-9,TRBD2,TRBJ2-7,CASSILAGAHEQYF,TGTGCCAGCAGCATCCTAGCGGGAGCTCACGAGCAGTACTTC
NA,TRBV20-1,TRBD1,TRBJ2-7,CSANTKGGQGGNYEQYF,TGCAGTGCTAATACGAAAGGGGGACAGGGGGGAAACTACGAGCAGTACTTC
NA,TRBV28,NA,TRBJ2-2,CASSPLSNANTGELFF,TGTGCCAGCAGTCCCCTTAGCAACGCGAACACCGGGGAGCTGTTTTTT
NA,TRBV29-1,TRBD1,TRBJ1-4,CSGTGVEDEKLFF,TGCAGCGGAACAGGGGTGGAAGATGAAAAACTGTTTTTT
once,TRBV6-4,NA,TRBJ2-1,CASSPTGETPLNEQFF,TGTGCCAGCAGCCCCACTGGGGAGACGCCCCTCAATGAGCAGTTCTTC
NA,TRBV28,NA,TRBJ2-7,CASSGHGRFPYEQYF,TGTGCCAGCAGTGGACACGGACGTTTTCCCTACGAGCAGTACTTC
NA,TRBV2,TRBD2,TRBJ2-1,CASTFSGDGIGQFF,TGTGCCAGCACCTTTAGCGGGGACGGGATCGGGCAGTTCTTC
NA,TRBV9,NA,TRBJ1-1,CASSVDDGMNTEAFF,TGTGCCAGCAGCGTAGATGACGGGATGAACACTGAAGCTTTCTTT
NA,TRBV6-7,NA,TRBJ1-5,CASSYWGGAGGNQPQHF,TGTGCCAGCAGTTACTGGGGTGGGGCTGGTGGCAATCAGCCCCAGCATTTT
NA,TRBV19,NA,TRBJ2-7,CASSEGSFYYEQYF,TGTGCCAGTAGTGAAGGGAGCTTCTACTACGAGCAGTACTTC
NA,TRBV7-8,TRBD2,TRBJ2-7,CASRPTSGGPYEQYF,TGTGCCAGCAGGCCGACTAGCGGGGGCCCCTACGAGCAGTACTTC
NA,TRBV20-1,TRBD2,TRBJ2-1,CSARPLAGVNYNEQFF,TGCAGTGCTAGACCCCTAGCGGGAGTTAACTACAATGAGCAGTTCTTC
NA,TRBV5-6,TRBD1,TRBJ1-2,CASSSKPGAGGSGYTF,TGTGCCAGCAGCTCTAAGCCTGGGGCAGGGGGCTCTGGCTACACCTTC
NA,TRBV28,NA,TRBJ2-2,CASRPPTESTGELFF,TGTGCCAGCAGACCCCCGACAGAATCAACCGGGGAGCTGTTTTTT
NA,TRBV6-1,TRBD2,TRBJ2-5,CASSPLAGSQETQYF,TGTGCCAGCAGTCCCCTAGCGGGATCCCAAGAGACCCAGTACTTC
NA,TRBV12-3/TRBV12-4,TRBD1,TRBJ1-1,CASIATGWTEAFF,TGTGCCAGCATCGCGACAGGGTGGACTGAAGCTTTCTTT
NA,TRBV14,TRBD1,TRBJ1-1,CASSQLRGRGTEAFF,TGTGCCAGCAGCCAACTAAGGGGGCGGGGCACTGAAGCTTTCTTT
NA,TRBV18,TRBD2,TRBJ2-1,CASSPKSGRALGNEQFF,TGTGCCAGCTCACCGAAAAGCGGGAGGGCCTTAGGGAATGAGCAGTTCTTC
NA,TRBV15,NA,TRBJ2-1,CATSRDRREGAFEQFF,TGTGCCACCAGCAGAGATCGGAGGGAGGGGGCATTTGAGCAGTTCTTC
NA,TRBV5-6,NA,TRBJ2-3,CASSWDSTDTQYF,TGTGCCAGCAGCTGGGACAGCACAGATACGCAGTATTTT
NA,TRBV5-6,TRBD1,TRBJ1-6,CASSLGGYRGAHF,TGTGCCAGCAGCTTGGGTGGCTACAGGGGTGCGCACTTT
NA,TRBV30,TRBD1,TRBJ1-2,CAWTRTGMNGYTF,TGTGCCTGGACCCGGACAGGGATGAATGGCTACACCTTC
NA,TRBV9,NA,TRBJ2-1,CASSDGTAGYNEQFF,TGTGCCAGCAGCGACGGGACTGCCGGTTACAATGAGCAGTTCTTC
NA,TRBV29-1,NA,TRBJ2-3,CSVVQEGQGLPDTQYF,TGCAGCGTTGTCCAGGAAGGTCAGGGATTGCCAGATACGCAGTATTTT
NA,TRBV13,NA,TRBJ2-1,CASSKVDNEQFF,TGTGCCAGCAGCAAGGTGGACAATGAGCAGTTCTTC
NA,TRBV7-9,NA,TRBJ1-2,CASSAGGLGYGYTF,TGTGCCAGCAGCGCCGGGGGTTTGGGCTATGGCTACACCTTC
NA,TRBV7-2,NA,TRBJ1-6,CASSAGSLDNSPLHF,TGTGCCAGCAGCGCAGGGAGTTTAGATAATTCACCCCTCCACTTT
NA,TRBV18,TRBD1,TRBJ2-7,CASSPLPGQGAHEQYF,TGTGCCAGCTCACCACTCCCGGGACAGGGGGCCCACGAGCAGTACTTC
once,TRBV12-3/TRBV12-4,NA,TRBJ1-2,CASSLVLGKDGYTF,TGTGCCAGCAGTTTAGTCCTGGGAAAGGATGGCTACACCTTC
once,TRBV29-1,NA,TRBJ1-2,CSVGGTGAVGYTF,TGCAGCGTTGGAGGGACCGGGGCCGTAGGCTACACCTTC
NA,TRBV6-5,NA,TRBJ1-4,CASREQMGGEKLFF,TGTGCCAGCAGGGAACAGATGGGCGGTGAAAAACTGTTTTTT
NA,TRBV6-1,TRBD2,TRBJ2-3,CATGTSGEGSDTQYF,TGTGCCACCGGGACTAGCGGGGAAGGTTCAGATACGCAGTATTTT
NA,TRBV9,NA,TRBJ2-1,CASSVANFPVEQFF,TGTGCCAGCAGCGTAGCTAATTTCCCGGTTGAGCAGTTCTTC
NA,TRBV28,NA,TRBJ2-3,CASSSLETVPTDTQYF,TGTGCCAGCAGTTCCCTCGAGACAGTCCCCACAGATACGCAGTATTTT